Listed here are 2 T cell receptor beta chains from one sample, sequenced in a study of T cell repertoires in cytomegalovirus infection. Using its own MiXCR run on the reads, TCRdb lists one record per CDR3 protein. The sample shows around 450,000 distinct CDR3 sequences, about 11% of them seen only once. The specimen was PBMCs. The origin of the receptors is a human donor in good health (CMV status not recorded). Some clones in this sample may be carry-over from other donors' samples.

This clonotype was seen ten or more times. Here the CDR3 DNA reads TGTGCCAGCAGCTTAGATTACAACGTCAATCCACAGCCCCAGCATTTT. It yields the protein CASSLDYNVNPQPQHF. The chain carries TRBV7-9 and TRBJ1-5; D is ambiguous. Per the germline V gene, CDR1 is SEHNR and CDR2 is FQNEAQ (reference sequence). This CDR3 is built from 16 residues. The V end lost 1 base, the J end lost 7 bases, and 17 bases lay between the germline ends.

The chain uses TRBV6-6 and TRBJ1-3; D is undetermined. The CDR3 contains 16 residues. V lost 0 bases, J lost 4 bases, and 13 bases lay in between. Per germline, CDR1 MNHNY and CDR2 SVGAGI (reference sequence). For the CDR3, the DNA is TGTGCCAGCAGTTACTCGGCCCCTCAGGCGGGAAACACCATATATTTT. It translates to CASSYSAPQAGNTIYF.